This T cell receptor (beta chain) was sequenced during a study of blood T cell repertoires in COVID-19. Study at large: PBMCs, B-cell-depleted T cells, or T cells were the source of the cDNA or gDNA that made up the material.

The CDR3 is 14 amino acids. The junction had 7 bases not matched to a gene; V was cut back by 5 bases and J by 6 bases. In germline, CDR1 is SEHNR, CDR2 FQNEAQ (reference sequence). Which cohort a participant joined came from the clinical history participants gave. In the authors' workflow: Amplification with reference gene primers provided the estimates of nucleated cell counts. Repertoires were generated with immunoSEQ multiplex PCR, while TCRdb's copy carries only in-frame clones and drops some. That table furnishes V, J and clone size, whereas the DNA furnished D and trimming. The table lists approximately 210,000 clones, 70% to 90% of them singletons, with 6.5% to 9.5% in the top ten.

The sequenced sample was PBMCs or T cells enriched from blood (not recorded which). The clonotype comes from a young woman who had recovered from COVID-19. The chain is built from TRBV7-9 and TRBJ2-1, with TRBD1 matching over 7 bases. The CDR3 is CASSPAAGGNEQFF. The CDR3, as DNA: TGTGCCAGCAGCCCGGCAGCAGGGGGCAATGAGCAGTTCTTC.